Listed below are T cell receptor beta chains from one sample, sequenced in a study of T-cell reconstitution after alpha-beta-depleted transplantation in children. One entry per CDR3 protein results from TCRdb running MiXCR on the PCR reads. The table has about 580,000 distinct CDR3 sequences, roughly 24% seen once. The sequencing here drew on PBMCs, mostly from graft donor cells, taken 360 days after TCRalphabeta/CD19-depleted stem cell transplant. The origin of the receptors is a boy under two years old who had a stem cell transplant for acute myeloid leukemia, so the T cells may come from the graft donor. Each CDR3 is given with its conserved first and last residue. Each record gives: J gene, V gene, clone size, D gene, CDR3 protein, CDR3 DNA. D genes are given only for firm matches. Clone size, where shown, is once, few, many, or a class for clones that have expanded.

j_call: TRBJ2-3; v_call: TRBV20-1; clone_size: many; d_call: .; cdr3_aa: CSAIKPGTVTDTQYF; cdr3_nt: TGCAGTGCCATTAAACCCGGGACTGTCACAGATACGCAGTATTTT
j_call: TRBJ1-2; v_call: TRBV15; clone_size: few; d_call: TRBD1; cdr3_aa: CATSTPGQGYGYTF; cdr3_nt: TGTGCCACCAGCACCCCGGGACAGGGCTATGGCTACACCTTC
j_call: TRBJ2-1; v_call: TRBV24-1; clone_size: few; d_call: .; cdr3_aa: CATSDPRTGLWDEQFF; cdr3_nt: TGTGCCACCAGTGACCCTAGGACAGGACTATGGGATGAGCAGTTCTTC
j_call: TRBJ1-2; v_call: TRBV29-1; clone_size: many; d_call: .; cdr3_aa: CSVPAANYGYTF; cdr3_nt: TGCAGCGTTCCCGCAGCTAACTATGGCTACACCTTC
j_call: TRBJ2-1; v_call: TRBV7-9; clone_size: .; d_call: .; cdr3_aa: CASSLRWGEVNEQFF; cdr3_nt: TGTGCCAGCAGCCTCCGTTGGGGGGAGGTTAATGAGCAGTTCTTC
j_call: TRBJ2-3; v_call: TRBV15; clone_size: few; d_call: .; cdr3_aa: CATSKLDTQYF; cdr3_nt: TGTGCCACCAGCAAGTTAGATACGCAGTATTTT
j_call: TRBJ2-1; v_call: TRBV28; clone_size: few; d_call: .; cdr3_aa: CASGPRQGLIYNEQFF; cdr3_nt: TGTGCCAGCGGTCCTAGGCAGGGTCTGATATACAATGAGCAGTTCTTC
j_call: TRBJ2-5; v_call: TRBV10-3; clone_size: .; d_call: TRBD2; cdr3_aa: CAISERAGGLLGETQYF; cdr3_nt: TGTGCCATCAGTGAGCGAGCGGGGGGCCTTCTTGGAGAGACCCAGTACTTC
j_call: TRBJ2-1; v_call: TRBV6-5; clone_size: few; d_call: TRBD2; cdr3_aa: CASSYDPSGGAYNEQFF; cdr3_nt: TGTGCCAGCAGTTACGACCCTAGCGGGGGGGCATACAATGAGCAGTTCTTC
j_call: TRBJ2-1; v_call: TRBV12-3/TRBV12-4; clone_size: few; d_call: .; cdr3_aa: CASSSVDRHNEQFF; cdr3_nt: TGTGCCAGCAGTTCCGTTGACAGACACAATGAGCAGTTCTTC
j_call: TRBJ2-1; v_call: TRBV6-5; clone_size: .; d_call: .; cdr3_aa: CASSYLTGSSYNEQFF; cdr3_nt: TGTGCCAGCAGTTACTTGACAGGAAGCTCCTACAATGAGCAGTTCTTC
j_call: TRBJ2-4; v_call: TRBV20-1; clone_size: .; d_call: .; cdr3_aa: CSASQPNPQGYIQYF; cdr3_nt: TGCAGTGCTTCACAGCCCAACCCACAGGGATACATTCAGTACTTC
j_call: TRBJ1-1; v_call: TRBV29-1; clone_size: .; d_call: .; cdr3_aa: CSGRLNTEAFF; cdr3_nt: TGCAGCGGCCGACTTAACACTGAAGCTTTCTTT
j_call: TRBJ2-3; v_call: TRBV6-1; clone_size: few; d_call: .; cdr3_aa: CAGPTPSTDTQYF; cdr3_nt: TGTGCCGGACCGACGCCGAGCACAGATACGCAGTATTTT
j_call: TRBJ2-5; v_call: TRBV12-3/TRBV12-4; clone_size: many; d_call: TRBD1; cdr3_aa: CASSLGPGTGAQETQYF; cdr3_nt: TGTGCCAGCAGTTTAGGCCCAGGGACAGGGGCCCAAGAGACCCAGTACTTC
j_call: TRBJ2-1; v_call: TRBV20-1; clone_size: many; d_call: .; cdr3_aa: CSALDGDWDNEQFF; cdr3_nt: TGCAGTGCCTTAGACGGAGACTGGGACAATGAGCAGTTCTTC
j_call: TRBJ1-5; v_call: TRBV20-1; clone_size: once; d_call: TRBD1; cdr3_aa: CSAKGTGGSNQPQHF; cdr3_nt: TGCAGTGCAAAAGGGACAGGGGGATCTAATCAGCCCCAGCATTTT
j_call: TRBJ2-3; v_call: TRBV5-1; clone_size: many; d_call: .; cdr3_aa: CASSLYTGTASTDTQYF; cdr3_nt: TGCGCCAGCAGCTTGTACACCGGGACTGCGAGCACAGATACGCAGTATTTT
j_call: TRBJ2-1; v_call: TRBV7-2; clone_size: .; d_call: .; cdr3_aa: CASSFSATYNEQFF; cdr3_nt: TGTGCCAGCAGCTTTAGCGCTACCTACAATGAGCAGTTCTTC
j_call: TRBJ2-3; v_call: TRBV20-1; clone_size: many; d_call: .; cdr3_aa: CSARGRDTQYF; cdr3_nt: TGCAGTGCTAGGGGGAGGGATACGCAGTATTTT
j_call: TRBJ2-1; v_call: TRBV12-3/TRBV12-4; clone_size: many; d_call: .; cdr3_aa: CASSLHERPWDEQFF; cdr3_nt: TGTGCCAGCAGCCTCCACGAGAGACCCTGGGATGAGCAGTTCTTC
j_call: TRBJ2-1; v_call: TRBV7-3; clone_size: .; d_call: TRBD1; cdr3_aa: CASSSQGGHNEQFF; cdr3_nt: TGTGCCAGCAGCTCACAGGGGGGCCACAATGAGCAGTTCTTC
j_call: TRBJ2-3; v_call: TRBV12-3/TRBV12-4; clone_size: .; d_call: TRBD2; cdr3_aa: CASRLAGGPGDTQYF; cdr3_nt: TGTGCCAGCAGATTAGCGGGGGGGCCAGGCGATACGCAGTATTTT
j_call: TRBJ1-4; v_call: TRBV12-3/TRBV12-4; clone_size: .; d_call: .; cdr3_aa: CASSFLRSEKLFF; cdr3_nt: TGTGCCAGCAGTTTCCTCCGAAGTGAAAAACTGTTTTTT
j_call: TRBJ1-5; v_call: TRBV6-2/TRBV6-3; clone_size: many; d_call: .; cdr3_aa: CASSYWGHDQPQHF; cdr3_nt: TGTGCCAGCAGTTATTGGGGGCACGATCAGCCCCAGCATTTT
j_call: TRBJ2-5; v_call: TRBV6-5; clone_size: .; d_call: TRBD1; cdr3_aa: CASSSTGMRGETQYF; cdr3_nt: TGTGCCAGCAGTTCGACAGGGATGAGAGGAGAGACCCAGTACTTC
j_call: TRBJ2-1; v_call: TRBV7-2; clone_size: .; d_call: .; cdr3_aa: CASSLRGTTKYNEQFF; cdr3_nt: TGTGCCAGCAGCCTTCGAGGGACAACTAAGTACAATGAGCAGTTCTTC
j_call: TRBJ2-4; v_call: TRBV5-1; clone_size: few; d_call: TRBD1; cdr3_aa: CASSLTGGSDIQYF; cdr3_nt: TGCGCCAGCAGCTTGACAGGGGGATCGGACATTCAGTACTTC
j_call: TRBJ1-5; v_call: TRBV12-3/TRBV12-4; clone_size: .; d_call: .; cdr3_aa: CASRRTEVGNQPQHF; cdr3_nt: TGTGCCAGCAGGCGAACTGAGGTCGGCAATCAGCCCCAGCATTTT
j_call: TRBJ2-5; v_call: TRBV2; clone_size: .; d_call: .; cdr3_aa: CASSEAFPTEETQYF; cdr3_nt: TGTGCCAGCAGTGAAGCTTTCCCGACAGAAGAGACCCAGTACTTC
j_call: TRBJ2-3; v_call: TRBV27; clone_size: many; d_call: .; cdr3_aa: CASRTDRYIDTDTQYF; cdr3_nt: TGTGCCAGCAGAACTGACCGATACATTGACACAGATACGCAGTATTTT
j_call: TRBJ1-5; v_call: TRBV20-1; clone_size: few; d_call: .; cdr3_aa: CSARAGFRNQPQHF; cdr3_nt: TGCAGTGCTAGAGCCGGGTTCCGTAATCAGCCCCAGCATTTT
j_call: TRBJ2-2; v_call: TRBV10-1; clone_size: .; d_call: .; cdr3_aa: CASRPGVAPNTGELFF; cdr3_nt: TGCGCCAGCAGGCCCGGGGTGGCCCCAAACACCGGGGAGCTGTTTTTT
j_call: TRBJ1-5; v_call: TRBV6-2/TRBV6-3; clone_size: .; d_call: .; cdr3_aa: CASSYADTSNQPQHF; cdr3_nt: TGTGCCAGCAGTTACGCGGACACTAGCAATCAGCCCCAGCATTTT